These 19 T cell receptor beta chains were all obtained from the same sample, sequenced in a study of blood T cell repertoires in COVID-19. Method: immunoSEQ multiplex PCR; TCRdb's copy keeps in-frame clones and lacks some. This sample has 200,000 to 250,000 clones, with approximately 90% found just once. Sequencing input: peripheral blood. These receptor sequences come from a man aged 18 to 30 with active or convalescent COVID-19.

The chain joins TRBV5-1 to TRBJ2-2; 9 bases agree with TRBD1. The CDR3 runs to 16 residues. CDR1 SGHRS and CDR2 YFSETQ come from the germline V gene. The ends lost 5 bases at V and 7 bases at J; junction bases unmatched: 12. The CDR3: CASRKQGAIEVGELFF. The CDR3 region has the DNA TGCGCCAGCAGAAAACAGGGGGCCATTGAGGTCGGGGAGCTGTTTTTT.

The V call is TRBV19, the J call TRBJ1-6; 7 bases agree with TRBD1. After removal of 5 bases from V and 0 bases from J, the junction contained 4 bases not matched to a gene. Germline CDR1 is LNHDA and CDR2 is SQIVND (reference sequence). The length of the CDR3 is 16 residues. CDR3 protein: CASSGDSSSYNSPLHF. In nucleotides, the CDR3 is TGTGCCAGTAGTGGGGACAGTAGCTCCTATAATTCACCCCTCCACTTT.

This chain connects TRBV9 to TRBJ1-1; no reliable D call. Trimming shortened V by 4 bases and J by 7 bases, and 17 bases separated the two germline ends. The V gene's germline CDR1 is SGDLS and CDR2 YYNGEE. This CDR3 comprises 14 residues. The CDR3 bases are TGTGCCAGCAGCTCCGACGCGGGAGGTGATGAAGCTTTCTTT. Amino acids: CASSSDAGGDEAFF.

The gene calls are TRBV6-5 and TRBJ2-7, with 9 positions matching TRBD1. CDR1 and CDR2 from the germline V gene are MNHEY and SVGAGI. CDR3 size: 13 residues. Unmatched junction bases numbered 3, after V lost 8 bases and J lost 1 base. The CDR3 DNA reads TGTGCCAGCGGACAGGGGAAATCCTACGAGCAGTACTTC. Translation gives CASGQGKSYEQYF.

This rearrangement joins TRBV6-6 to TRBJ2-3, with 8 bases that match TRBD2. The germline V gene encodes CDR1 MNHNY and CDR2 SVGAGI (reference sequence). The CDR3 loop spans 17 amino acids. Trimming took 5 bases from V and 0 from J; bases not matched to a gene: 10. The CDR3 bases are TGTGCCAGCAGTCGGACCGGGACTAGTAGTAGCACAGATACGCAGTATTTT. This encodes CASSRTGTSSSTDTQYF.

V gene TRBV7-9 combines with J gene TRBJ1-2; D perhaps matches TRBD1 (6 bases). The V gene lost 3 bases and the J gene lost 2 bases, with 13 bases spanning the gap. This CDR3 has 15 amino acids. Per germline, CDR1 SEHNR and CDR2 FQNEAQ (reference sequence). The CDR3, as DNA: TGTGCCAGCAGCTTTGGGGCCGGACAGAACTATGGCTACACCTTC. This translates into CASSFGAGQNYGYTF.

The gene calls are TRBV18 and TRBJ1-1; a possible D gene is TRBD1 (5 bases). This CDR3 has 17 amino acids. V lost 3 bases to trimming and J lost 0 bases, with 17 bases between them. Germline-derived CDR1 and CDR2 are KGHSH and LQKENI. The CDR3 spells CASSPVGQGPLNTEAFF. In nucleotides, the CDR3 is TGTGCCAGCTCACCTGTAGGGCAGGGCCCTTTGAACACTGAAGCTTTCTTT.

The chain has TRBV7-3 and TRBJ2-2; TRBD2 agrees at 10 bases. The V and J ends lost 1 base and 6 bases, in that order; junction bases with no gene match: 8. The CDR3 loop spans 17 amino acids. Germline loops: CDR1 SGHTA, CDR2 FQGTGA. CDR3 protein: CASSLSSASGRAGELFF. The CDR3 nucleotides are TGTGCCAGCAGCTTAAGTAGCGCCAGCGGGAGGGCCGGGGAGCTGTTTTTT.

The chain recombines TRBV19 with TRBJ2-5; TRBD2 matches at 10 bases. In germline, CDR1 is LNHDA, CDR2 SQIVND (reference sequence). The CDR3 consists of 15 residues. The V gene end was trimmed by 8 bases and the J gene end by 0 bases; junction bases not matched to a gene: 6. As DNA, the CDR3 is TGTGCCAGTTCCCCTAGCGGGAGTCACCAAGAGACCCAGTACTTC. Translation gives CASSPSGSHQETQYF.

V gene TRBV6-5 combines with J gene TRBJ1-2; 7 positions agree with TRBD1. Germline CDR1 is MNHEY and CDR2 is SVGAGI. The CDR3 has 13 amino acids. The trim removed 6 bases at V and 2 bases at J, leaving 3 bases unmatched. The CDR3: CASRLGQNYGYTF. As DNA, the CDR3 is TGTGCCAGCAGACTGGGACAGAACTATGGCTACACCTTC.

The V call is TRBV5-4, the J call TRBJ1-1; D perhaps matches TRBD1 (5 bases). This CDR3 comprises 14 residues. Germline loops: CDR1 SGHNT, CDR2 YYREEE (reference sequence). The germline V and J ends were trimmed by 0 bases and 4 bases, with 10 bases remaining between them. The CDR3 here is CASSLVGGATEAFF. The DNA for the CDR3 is TGTGCCAGCAGCTTGGTTGGAGGGGCCACTGAAGCTTTCTTT. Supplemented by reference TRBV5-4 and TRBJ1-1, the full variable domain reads ETGVTQSPTHLIKTRGQQVTLRCSSQSGHNTVSWYQQALGQGPQFIFQYYREEENGRGNFPPRFSGLQFPNYSSELNVNALELDDSALYLCASSLVGGATEAFFGQGTRLTVV.

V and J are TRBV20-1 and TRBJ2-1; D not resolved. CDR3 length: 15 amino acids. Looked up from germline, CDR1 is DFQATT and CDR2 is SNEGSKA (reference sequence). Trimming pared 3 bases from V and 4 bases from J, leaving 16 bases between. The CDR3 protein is CSASGRTFGYNEQFF. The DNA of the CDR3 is TGCAGTGCTAGTGGCCGCACCTTCGGGTACAATGAGCAGTTCTTC.

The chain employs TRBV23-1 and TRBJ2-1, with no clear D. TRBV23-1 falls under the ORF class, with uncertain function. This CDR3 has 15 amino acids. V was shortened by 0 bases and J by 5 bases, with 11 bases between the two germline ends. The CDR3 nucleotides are TGCGCCAGCAGTCAATCCTTGTGGGCTGACAATGAGCAGTTCTTC. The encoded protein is CASSQSLWADNEQFF.

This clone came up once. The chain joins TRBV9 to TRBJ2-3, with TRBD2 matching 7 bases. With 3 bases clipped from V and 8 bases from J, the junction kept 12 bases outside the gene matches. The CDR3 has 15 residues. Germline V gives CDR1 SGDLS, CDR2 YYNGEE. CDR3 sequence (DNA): TGTGCCAGCAGCGGGGGACTAAGCAACCCCATTACGCAGTATTTT. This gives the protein CASSGGLSNPITQYF.

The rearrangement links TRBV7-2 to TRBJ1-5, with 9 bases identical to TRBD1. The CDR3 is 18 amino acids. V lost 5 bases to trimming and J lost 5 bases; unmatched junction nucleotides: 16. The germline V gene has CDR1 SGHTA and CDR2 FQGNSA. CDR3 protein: CASSRLSRNRGLDQPQHF. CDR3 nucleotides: TGTGCCAGCAGCAGACTTTCCAGAAACAGGGGGCTGGATCAGCCCCAGCATTTT.

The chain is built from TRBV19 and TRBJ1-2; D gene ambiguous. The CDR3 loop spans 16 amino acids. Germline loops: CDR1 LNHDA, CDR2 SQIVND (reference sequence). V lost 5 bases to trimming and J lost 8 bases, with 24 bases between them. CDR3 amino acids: CASSGQSVPPFRGYTF. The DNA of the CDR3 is TGTGCCAGTAGTGGGCAATCAGTACCCCCATTTCGGGGCTACACCTTC.

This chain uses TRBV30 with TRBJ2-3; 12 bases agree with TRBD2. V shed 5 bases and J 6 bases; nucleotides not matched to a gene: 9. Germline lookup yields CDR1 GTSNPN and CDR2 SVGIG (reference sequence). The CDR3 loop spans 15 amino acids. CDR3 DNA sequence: TGTGCCTGGGGTGGCTCTAGCGGGGGGGCCGATACGCAGTATTTT. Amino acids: CAWGGSSGGADTQYF.

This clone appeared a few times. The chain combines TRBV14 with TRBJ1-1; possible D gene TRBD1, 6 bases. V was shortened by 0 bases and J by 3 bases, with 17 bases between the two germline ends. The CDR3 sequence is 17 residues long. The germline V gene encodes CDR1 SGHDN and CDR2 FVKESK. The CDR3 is CASSQDLFDRRYTEAFF. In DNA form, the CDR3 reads TGTGCCAGCAGCCAAGATTTATTTGACAGGAGATACACTGAAGCTTTCTTT. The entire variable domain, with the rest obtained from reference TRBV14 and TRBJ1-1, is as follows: EAGVTQFPSHSVIEKGQTVTLRCDPISGHDNLYWYRRVMGKEIKFLLHFVKESKQDESGMPNNRFLAERTGGTYSTLKVQPAELEDSGVYFCASSQDLFDRRYTEAFFGQGTRLTVV.

Here the CDR3 reads CASTSDRTRTEAFF. Written as DNA, the CDR3 is TGTGCCAGCACCTCGGACAGGACGAGGACTGAAGCTTTCTTT. The chain carries TRBV6-5 and TRBJ1-1; 7 nucleotides match TRBD1. V shed 7 bases, J shed 5 bases, and the junction held 10 bases outside the gene matches. The CDR3 totals 14 residues. Germline assignment: CDR1 MNHEY and CDR2 SVGAGI.